This is a list of T cell receptor beta chains from one sample in a study of cytomegalovirus exposure and HLA in healthy donors. Some clones are missing from TCRdb's copy, which holds only in-frame ones; the method was immunoSEQ multiplex PCR. The sample yields around 120,000 clones, about 81% seen once. Material: PBMCs. These receptors were obtained from a woman between 40 and 55 years old in good health and CMV-seropositive. The CDR3 runs from the conserved cysteine through the conserved F or W. Each record gives: V gene, CDR3 length, clone size, D gene, J gene, CDR3 protein, CDR3 DNA. D genes are given only for firm matches. Expanded clones are given a class, and other clones once, few, many or no size at all.

TRBV6-5,15,NA,NA,TRBJ1-4,CASSLSYGQREKLFF,TGTGCCAGCAGCCTCTCTTACGGACAGCGGGAAAAACTGTTTTTT
TRBV12-2,21,NA,NA,TRBJ2-3,CASRLALLIAGGNPSTDTQYF,TGTGCAAGTCGCTTAGCGCTTCTAATAGCGGGAGGCAACCCTAGCACAGATACGCAGTATTTT
TRBV28,13,NA,NA,TRBJ2-7,CASSPSQVYEQYF,TGTGCCAGCAGTCCCTCCCAGGTATACGAGCAGTACTTC
TRBV27,14,NA,TRBD1,TRBJ1-4,CASSVGTGYEKLFF,TGTGCCAGCAGTGTAGGGACAGGGTACGAAAAACTGTTTTTT
TRBV27,16,NA,NA,TRBJ2-2,CASRRGSEFNTGELFF,TGTGCCAGCAGGAGAGGGTCAGAATTTAACACCGGGGAGCTGTTTTTT
TRBV5-1,14,NA,NA,TRBJ2-7,CASSLAVRVYEQYF,TGCGCCAGCAGCTTGGCGGTGAGGGTCTACGAGCAGTACTTC
TRBV28,16,NA,TRBD2,TRBJ2-7,CASSPRTSGRSYEQYF,TGTGCCAGCAGTCCCAGGACTAGCGGGCGCTCCTACGAGCAGTACTTC
TRBV27,13,NA,TRBD1,TRBJ1-2,CASSMRDRDSYTF,TGTGCCAGCAGCATGCGGGACCGGGACAGTTACACCTTC
TRBV29-1,12,NA,NA,TRBJ1-1,CSVKLEGTEAFF,TGCAGCGTTAAGCTGGAGGGCACTGAAGCTTTCTTT
TRBV6-1,13,NA,NA,TRBJ2-5,CASSPQGLETQYF,TGTGCCAGCAGTCCACAGGGTCTCGAGACCCAGTACTTC
TRBV5-1,15,NA,TRBD1,TRBJ1-2,CASSTGTGAWGGYTF,TGCGCCAGCAGCACCGGGACAGGGGCATGGGGAGGCTACACCTTC
TRBV28,18,NA,NA,TRBJ1-5,CASSTAELGGVGNQPQHF,TGTGCCAGCAGTACGGCTGAATTAGGGGGAGTGGGAAATCAGCCCCAGCATTTT
TRBV5-5,15,NA,TRBD1,TRBJ2-5,CASSNADREQETQYF,TGTGCCAGCAGCAATGCGGACAGGGAACAAGAGACCCAGTACTTC
TRBV29-1,12,NA,NA,TRBJ2-2,CSVEIRTGELFF,TGCAGCGTTGAAATCAGGACCGGGGAGCTGTTTTTT
TRBV6-4,13,few,NA,TRBJ2-7,CASSQEVGYEQYF,TGTGCCAGCAGTCAGGAGGTTGGCTACGAGCAGTACTTC
TRBV10-3,14,NA,NA,TRBJ1-2,CAISDPPTGYGYTF,TGTGCCATCAGTGATCCCCCGACAGGCTATGGCTACACCTTC
TRBV11-2,13,NA,TRBD1,TRBJ1-1,CANRDRGKTEAFF,TGTGCCAACAGGGACAGGGGGAAAACTGAAGCTTTCTTT
TRBV27,15,once,TRBD1,TRBJ1-6,CASTGTGGYRSPLHF,TGTGCCAGCACGGGTACAGGGGGCTATAGGTCACCCCTCCACTTT
TRBV6-1,16,NA,NA,TRBJ2-7,CASSDGGQGDSYEQYF,TGTGCCAGCAGTGATGGGGGCCAGGGAGACTCCTACGAGCAGTACTTC
TRBV19,18,NA,NA,TRBJ1-4,CASTWLGKETGGNEKLFF,TGTGCCAGTACCTGGCTAGGAAAGGAGACAGGTGGGAATGAAAAACTGTTTTTT
TRBV7-6,16,few,TRBD1,TRBJ2-6,CASSSSGQEGANVLTF,TGTGCCAGCAGCTCGTCCGGACAGGAAGGGGCCAACGTCCTGACTTTC
TRBV18,14,NA,TRBD1,TRBJ2-7,CASSPGQGAGEQYF,TGTGCCAGCTCGCCCGGACAGGGGGCTGGGGAGCAGTACTTC
TRBV5-1,15,few,TRBD1,TRBJ2-7,CASSISSGQGVEQYF,TGCGCCAGCAGTATTTCATCGGGACAGGGGGTCGAGCAGTACTTC
TRBV15,11,few,NA,TRBJ1-1,CATGRGTEAFF,TGTGCCACCGGACGAGGGACTGAAGCTTTCTTT
TRBV10-2,16,NA,TRBD2,TRBJ2-5,CASSESPLAGKETQYF,TGCGCCAGCAGTGAGTCTCCCCTAGCGGGGAAAGAGACCCAGTACTTC
TRBV11-1,13,NA,NA,TRBJ2-7,CASSLAKTYEQYF,TGTGCCAGCAGCTTAGCTAAAACCTACGAGCAGTACTTC
TRBV9,17,NA,NA,TRBJ2-7,CASSVAASRGSDYEQYF,TGTGCCAGCAGCGTAGCCGCTTCTCGGGGTTCGGACTACGAGCAGTACTTC
TRBV9,14,once,TRBD1,TRBJ2-4,CASSDSTGGNIQYF,TGTGCCAGCAGCGACTCGACAGGGGGCAACATTCAGTACTTC
TRBV7-3,15,NA,TRBD2,TRBJ2-1,CASSTGLAGYNEQFF,TGTGCCAGCAGCACTGGACTAGCGGGGTACAATGAGCAGTTCTTC
TRBV9,14,NA,TRBD2,TRBJ2-5,CASSELAGRETQYF,TGTGCCAGCAGCGAACTAGCGGGGCGGGAGACCCAGTACTTC
TRBV27,14,NA,TRBD2,TRBJ2-5,CASSQLAGGETQYF,TGTGCCAGCAGTCAACTAGCGGGGGGAGAGACCCAGTACTTC
TRBV7-8,15,once,TRBD1,TRBJ2-5,CASSLQTGLRETQYF,TGTGCCAGCAGCCTACAGACAGGGCTTAGGGAGACCCAGTACTTC
TRBV7-9,13,NA,NA,TRBJ2-3,CASSDPPGDTQYF,TGTGCCAGCAGCGACCCCCCGGGGGATACGCAGTATTTT
TRBV4-3,14,NA,NA,TRBJ2-7,CASSQAVGSYEQYF,TGCGCCAGCAGCCAAGCGGTCGGCTCCTACGAGCAGTACTTC
TRBV19,15,NA,TRBD2,TRBJ2-4,CASTPGGLTKNIQYF,TGTGCCAGTACCCCGGGGGGGCTGACCAAAAACATTCAGTACTTC
TRBV5-1,15,NA,TRBD1,TRBJ2-7,CASSARDRAPYEQYF,TGCGCCAGCAGCGCCCGGGACAGAGCACCCTACGAGCAGTACTTC
TRBV19,14,NA,NA,TRBJ1-1,CASSSTGLNTEAFF,TGTGCCAGTAGTTCCACGGGGTTGAACACTGAAGCTTTCTTT
TRBV4-2,15,NA,TRBD2,TRBJ2-3,CASSQVAGTTDTQYF,TGTGCCAGCAGCCAGGTAGCGGGAACCACAGATACGCAGTATTTT
TRBV19,14,NA,TRBD1,TRBJ1-1,CASSIDRANTEAFF,TGTGCCAGTAGTATTGACAGGGCGAACACTGAAGCTTTCTTT
TRBV19,13,NA,NA,TRBJ1-1,CASSKNRDTEAFF,TGTGCCAGTAGTAAGAACAGGGACACTGAAGCTTTCTTT
TRBV10-3,15,few,NA,TRBJ2-2,CAISAGQRNTGELFF,TGTGCCATCAGTGCCGGACAGAGGAACACCGGGGAGCTGTTTTTT
TRBV7-2,15,NA,TRBD1,TRBJ2-1,CASSSDRGVSDEQFF,TGTGCCAGCAGCTCGGACAGGGGGGTTTCGGATGAGCAGTTCTTC
TRBV6-5,13,NA,TRBD2,TRBJ2-7,CASINGGGYEQYF,TGTGCCAGCATCAACGGGGGGGGCTACGAGCAGTACTTC
TRBV7-9,14,NA,NA,TRBJ2-7,CASSPGLINYEQYF,TGTGCCAGCAGCCCCGGACTGATAAACTACGAGCAGTACTTC
TRBV6-1,15,NA,NA,TRBJ2-7,CASSTPTLSSYEQYF,TGTGCCAGCAGTACCCCGACACTGAGCTCCTACGAGCAGTACTTC
TRBV7-3,19,NA,TRBD2,TRBJ2-5,CASSLTLGLAGGSQETQYF,TGTGCCAGCAGCTTAACGTTGGGACTAGCGGGAGGGTCCCAAGAGACCCAGTACTTC
TRBV6-5,15,NA,TRBD2,TRBJ2-1,CASSGTSGRGNEQFF,TGTGCCAGCTCCGGGACTAGCGGGAGGGGAAATGAGCAGTTCTTC
TRBV27,15,NA,TRBD2,TRBJ2-1,CASSASLAGYHEQFF,TGTGCCAGCAGTGCATCACTAGCGGGATACCATGAGCAGTTCTTC
TRBV10-2,13,NA,NA,TRBJ2-7,CATGRGETYEQYF,TGCGCCACGGGTCGCGGTGAAACCTACGAGCAGTACTTC